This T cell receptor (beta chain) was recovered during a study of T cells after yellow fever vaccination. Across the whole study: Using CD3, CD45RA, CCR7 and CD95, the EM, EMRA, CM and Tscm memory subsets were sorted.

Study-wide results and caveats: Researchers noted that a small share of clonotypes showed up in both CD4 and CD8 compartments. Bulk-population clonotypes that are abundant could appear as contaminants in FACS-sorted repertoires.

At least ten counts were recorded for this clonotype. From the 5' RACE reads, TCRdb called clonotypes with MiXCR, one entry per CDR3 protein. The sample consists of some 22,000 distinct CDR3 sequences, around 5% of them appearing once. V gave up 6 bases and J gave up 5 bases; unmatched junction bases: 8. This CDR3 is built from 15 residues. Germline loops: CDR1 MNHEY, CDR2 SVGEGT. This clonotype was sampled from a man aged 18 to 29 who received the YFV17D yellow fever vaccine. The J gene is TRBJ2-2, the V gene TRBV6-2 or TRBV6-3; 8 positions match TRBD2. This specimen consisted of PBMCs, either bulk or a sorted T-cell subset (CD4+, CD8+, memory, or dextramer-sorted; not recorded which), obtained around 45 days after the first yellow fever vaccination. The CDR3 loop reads CASRSWRGETGELFF. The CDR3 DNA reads TGTGCCAGCAGGAGTTGGCGGGGGGAGACCGGGGAGCTGTTTTTT.